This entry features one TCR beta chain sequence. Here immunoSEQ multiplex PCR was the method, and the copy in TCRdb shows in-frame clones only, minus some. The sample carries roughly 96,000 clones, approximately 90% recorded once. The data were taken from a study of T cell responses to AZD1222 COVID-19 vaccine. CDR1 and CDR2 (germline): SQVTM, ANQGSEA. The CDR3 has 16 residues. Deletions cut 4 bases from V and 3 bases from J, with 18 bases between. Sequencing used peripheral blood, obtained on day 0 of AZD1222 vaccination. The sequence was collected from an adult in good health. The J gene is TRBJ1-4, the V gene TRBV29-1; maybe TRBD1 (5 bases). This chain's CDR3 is CSVAAGGGWPNEKLFF. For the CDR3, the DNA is TGCAGCGTTGCGGCGGGCGGGGGGTGGCCTAATGAAAAACTGTTTTTT.